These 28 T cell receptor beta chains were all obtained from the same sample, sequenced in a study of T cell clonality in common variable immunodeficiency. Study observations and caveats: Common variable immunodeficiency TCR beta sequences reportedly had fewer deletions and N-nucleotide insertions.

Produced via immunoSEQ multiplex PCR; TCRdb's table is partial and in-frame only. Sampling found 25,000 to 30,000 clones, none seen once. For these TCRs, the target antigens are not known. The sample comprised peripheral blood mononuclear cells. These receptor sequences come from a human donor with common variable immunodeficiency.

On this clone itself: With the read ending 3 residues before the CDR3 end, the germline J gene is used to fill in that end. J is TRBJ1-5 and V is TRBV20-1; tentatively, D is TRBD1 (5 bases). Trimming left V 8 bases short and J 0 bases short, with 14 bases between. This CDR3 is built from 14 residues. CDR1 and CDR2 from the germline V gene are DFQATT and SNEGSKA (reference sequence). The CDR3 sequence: CSTSRADSNQPQHF. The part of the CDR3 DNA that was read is TGCAGTACCTCCAGGGCCGATAGCAATCAGCCC.

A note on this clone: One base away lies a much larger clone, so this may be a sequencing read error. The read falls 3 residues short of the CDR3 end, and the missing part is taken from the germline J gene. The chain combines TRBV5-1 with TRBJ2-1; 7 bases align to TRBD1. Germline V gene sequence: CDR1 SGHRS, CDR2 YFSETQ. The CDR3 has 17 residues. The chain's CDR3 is CASGLAWAGGSYNEQFF. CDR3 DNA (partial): TGCGCCAGCGGCTTGGCCTGGGCAGGGGGCTCCTACAATGAG.

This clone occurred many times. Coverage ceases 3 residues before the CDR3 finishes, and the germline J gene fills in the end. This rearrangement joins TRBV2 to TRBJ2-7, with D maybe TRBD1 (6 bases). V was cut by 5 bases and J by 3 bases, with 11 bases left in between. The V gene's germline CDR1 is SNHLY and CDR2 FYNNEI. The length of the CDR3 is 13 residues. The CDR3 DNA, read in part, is TGTGCCAGCAGTATCGGCAGGGGCTACGAG. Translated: CASSIGRGYE. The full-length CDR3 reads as CASSIGRGYEQYF.

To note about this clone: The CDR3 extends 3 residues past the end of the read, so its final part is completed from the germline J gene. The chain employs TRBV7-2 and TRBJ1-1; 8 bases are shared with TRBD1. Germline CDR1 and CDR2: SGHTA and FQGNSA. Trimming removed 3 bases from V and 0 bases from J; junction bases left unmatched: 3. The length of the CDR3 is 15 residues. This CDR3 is CASSFSGGVNTEAFF. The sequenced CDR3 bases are TGTGCCAGCAGCTTTTCAGGGGGCGTGAACACTGAA.

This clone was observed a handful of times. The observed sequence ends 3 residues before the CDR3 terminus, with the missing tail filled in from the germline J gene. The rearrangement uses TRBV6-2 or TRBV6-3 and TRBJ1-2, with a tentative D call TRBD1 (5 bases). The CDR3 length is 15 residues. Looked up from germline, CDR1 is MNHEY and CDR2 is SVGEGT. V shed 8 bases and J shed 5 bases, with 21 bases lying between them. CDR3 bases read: TGTGCCAGCCGACCCGCCCCTTGGGGCCAATATGGC. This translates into CASRPAPWGQYG. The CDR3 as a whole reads CASRPAPWGQYGYTF.

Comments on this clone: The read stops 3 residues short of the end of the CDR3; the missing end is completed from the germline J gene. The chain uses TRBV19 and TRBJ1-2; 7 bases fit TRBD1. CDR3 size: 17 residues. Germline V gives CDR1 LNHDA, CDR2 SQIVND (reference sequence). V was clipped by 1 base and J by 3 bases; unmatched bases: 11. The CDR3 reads CASSIVGRQGDDYGYTF. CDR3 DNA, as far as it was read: TGTGCCAGTAGTATAGTCGGGAGACAGGGAGACGACTATGGC.

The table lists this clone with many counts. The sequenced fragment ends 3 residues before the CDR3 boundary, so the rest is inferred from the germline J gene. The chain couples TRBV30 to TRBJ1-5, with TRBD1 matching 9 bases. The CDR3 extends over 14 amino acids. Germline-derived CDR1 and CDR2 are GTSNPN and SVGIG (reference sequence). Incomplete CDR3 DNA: TGTGCCTGGAGGGGGGACAGGGATGAGAGTCCC. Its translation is CAWRGDRDESP. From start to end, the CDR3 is CAWRGDRDESPQHF.

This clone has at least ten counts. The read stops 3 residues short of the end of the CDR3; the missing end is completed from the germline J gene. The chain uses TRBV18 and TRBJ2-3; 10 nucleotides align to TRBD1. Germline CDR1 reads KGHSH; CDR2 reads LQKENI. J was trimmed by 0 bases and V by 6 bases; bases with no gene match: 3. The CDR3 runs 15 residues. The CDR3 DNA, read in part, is TGTGCCAGCTCCCAGGGACAGGGGAGCACAGATACG. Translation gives CASSQGQGSTDT. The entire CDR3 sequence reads CASSQGQGSTDTQYF. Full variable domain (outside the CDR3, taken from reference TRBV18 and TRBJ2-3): NAGVMQNPRHLVRRRGQEARLRCSPMKGHSHVYWYRQLPEEGLKFMVYLQKENIIDESGMPKERFSAEFPKEGPSILRIQQVVRGDSAAYFCASSQGQGSTDTQYFGPGTRLTVL.

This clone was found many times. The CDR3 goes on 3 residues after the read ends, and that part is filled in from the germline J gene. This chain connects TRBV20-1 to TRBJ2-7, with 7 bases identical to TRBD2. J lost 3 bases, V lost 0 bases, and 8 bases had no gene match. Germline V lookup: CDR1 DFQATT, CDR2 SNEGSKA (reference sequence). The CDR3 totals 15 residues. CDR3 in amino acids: CSARDRGLVLYEQYF. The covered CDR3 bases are TGCAGTGCTAGAGATCGAGGACTAGTCCTCTACGAG.

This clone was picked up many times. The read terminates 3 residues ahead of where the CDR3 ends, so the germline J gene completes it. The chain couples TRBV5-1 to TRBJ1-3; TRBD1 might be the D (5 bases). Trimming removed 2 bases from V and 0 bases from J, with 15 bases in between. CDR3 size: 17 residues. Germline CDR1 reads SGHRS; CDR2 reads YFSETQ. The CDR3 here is CASSLQERIFSGNTIYF. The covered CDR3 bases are TGCGCCAGCAGCTTACAGGAACGGATTTTCTCTGGAAACACC.

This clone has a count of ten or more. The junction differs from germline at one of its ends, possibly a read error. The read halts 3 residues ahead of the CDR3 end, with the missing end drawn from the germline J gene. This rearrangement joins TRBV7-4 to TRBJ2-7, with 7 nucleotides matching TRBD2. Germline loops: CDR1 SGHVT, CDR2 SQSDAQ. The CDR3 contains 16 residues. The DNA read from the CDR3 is TGCACCAGCAGCCGAACAGGAAGACTAGCCGTATACGAG. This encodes CTSSRTGRLAVYE. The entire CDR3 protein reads CTSSRTGRLAVYEQYF.

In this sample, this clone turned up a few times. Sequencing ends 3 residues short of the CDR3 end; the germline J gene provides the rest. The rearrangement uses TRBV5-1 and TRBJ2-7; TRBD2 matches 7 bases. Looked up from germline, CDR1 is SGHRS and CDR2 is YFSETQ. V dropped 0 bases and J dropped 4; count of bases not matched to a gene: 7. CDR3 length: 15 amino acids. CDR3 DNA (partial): TGCGCCAGCAGCTTGGGTGGCGGGGGTCCTTACGAG. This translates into CASSLGGGGPYE. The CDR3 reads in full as CASSLGGGGPYEQYF.

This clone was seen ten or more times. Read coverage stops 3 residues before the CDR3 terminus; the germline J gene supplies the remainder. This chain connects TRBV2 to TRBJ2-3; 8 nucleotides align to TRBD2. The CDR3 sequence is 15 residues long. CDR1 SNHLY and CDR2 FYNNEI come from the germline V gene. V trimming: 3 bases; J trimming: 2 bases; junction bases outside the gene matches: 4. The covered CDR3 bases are TGTGCCAGCAGTGATGAGCGGGAGTACACAGATACG. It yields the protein CASSDEREYTDT. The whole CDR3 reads CASSDEREYTDTQYF.

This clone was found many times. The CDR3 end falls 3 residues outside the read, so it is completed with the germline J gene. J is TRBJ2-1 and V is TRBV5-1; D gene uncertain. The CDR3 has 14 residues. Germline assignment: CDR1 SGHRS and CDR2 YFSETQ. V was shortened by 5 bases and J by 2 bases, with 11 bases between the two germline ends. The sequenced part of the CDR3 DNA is TGCGCCAGCAGATGGTCTAGTCCCTACAATGAG. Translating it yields CASRWSSPYNE. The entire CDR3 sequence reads CASRWSSPYNEQFF.

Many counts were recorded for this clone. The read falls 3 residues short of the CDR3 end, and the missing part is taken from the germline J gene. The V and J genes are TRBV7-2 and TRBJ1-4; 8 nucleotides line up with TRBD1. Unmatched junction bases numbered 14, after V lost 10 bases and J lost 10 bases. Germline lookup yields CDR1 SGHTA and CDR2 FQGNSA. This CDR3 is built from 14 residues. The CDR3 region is CATTRGQGVGKLFF. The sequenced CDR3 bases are TGTGCCACCACCCGAGGACAGGGAGTTGGAAAA.

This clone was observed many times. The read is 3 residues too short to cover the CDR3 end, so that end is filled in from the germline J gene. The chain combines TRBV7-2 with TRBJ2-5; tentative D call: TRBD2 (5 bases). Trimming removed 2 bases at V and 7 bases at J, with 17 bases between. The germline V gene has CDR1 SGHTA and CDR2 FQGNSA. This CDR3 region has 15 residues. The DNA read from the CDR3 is TGTGCCAGCAGCTTATCGGACTCCTTTTTCTTGACC. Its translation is CASSLSDSFFLT. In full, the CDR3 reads CASSLSDSFFLTQYF. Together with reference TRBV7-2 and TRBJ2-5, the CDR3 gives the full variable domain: GAGVSQSPSNKVTEKGKDVELRCDPISGHTALYWYRQSLGQGLEFLIYFQGNSAPDKSGLPSDRFSAERTGGSVSTLTIQRTQQEDSAVYLCASSLSDSFFLTQYFGPGTRLLVL.

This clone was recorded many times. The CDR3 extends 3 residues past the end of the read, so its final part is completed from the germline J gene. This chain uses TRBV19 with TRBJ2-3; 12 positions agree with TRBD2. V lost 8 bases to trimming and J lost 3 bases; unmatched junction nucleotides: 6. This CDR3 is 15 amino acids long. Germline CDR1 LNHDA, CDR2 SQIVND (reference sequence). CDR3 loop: CASLGLAGNTDTQYF. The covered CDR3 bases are TGTGCCAGTCTTGGACTAGCGGGGAATACAGATACG. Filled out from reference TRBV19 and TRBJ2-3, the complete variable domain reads DGGITQSPKYLFRKEGQNVTLSCEQNLNHDAMYWYRQDPGQGLRLIYYSQIVNDFQKGDIAEGYSVSREKKESFPLTVTSAQKNPTAFYLCASLGLAGNTDTQYFGPGTRLTVL.

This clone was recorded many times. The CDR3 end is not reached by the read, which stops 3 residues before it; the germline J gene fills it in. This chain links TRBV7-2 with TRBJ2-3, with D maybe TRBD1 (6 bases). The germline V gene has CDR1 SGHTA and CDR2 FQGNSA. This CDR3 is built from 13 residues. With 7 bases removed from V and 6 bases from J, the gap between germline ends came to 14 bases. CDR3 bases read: TGTGCCAGCACCAAGGACAGAGTGGATACG. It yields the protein CASTKDRVDT. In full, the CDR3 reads CASTKDRVDTQYF.

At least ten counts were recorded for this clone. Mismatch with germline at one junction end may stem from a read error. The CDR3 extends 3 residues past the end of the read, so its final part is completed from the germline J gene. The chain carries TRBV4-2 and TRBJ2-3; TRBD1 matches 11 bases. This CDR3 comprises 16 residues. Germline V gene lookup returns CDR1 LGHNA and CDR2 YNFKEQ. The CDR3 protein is CASSQGGQGGADTQYF. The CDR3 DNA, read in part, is TGCGCCAGCAGCCAAGGGGGACAGGGGGGGGCCGATACG.

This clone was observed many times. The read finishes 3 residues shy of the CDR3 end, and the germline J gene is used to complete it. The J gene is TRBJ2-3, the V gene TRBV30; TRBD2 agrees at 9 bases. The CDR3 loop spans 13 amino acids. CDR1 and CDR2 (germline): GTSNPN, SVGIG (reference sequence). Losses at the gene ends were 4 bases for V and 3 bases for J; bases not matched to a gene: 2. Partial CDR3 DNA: TGTGCCTGGACTAGCGGGATGACAGATACG. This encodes CAWTSGMTDT. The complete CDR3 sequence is CAWTSGMTDTQYF.

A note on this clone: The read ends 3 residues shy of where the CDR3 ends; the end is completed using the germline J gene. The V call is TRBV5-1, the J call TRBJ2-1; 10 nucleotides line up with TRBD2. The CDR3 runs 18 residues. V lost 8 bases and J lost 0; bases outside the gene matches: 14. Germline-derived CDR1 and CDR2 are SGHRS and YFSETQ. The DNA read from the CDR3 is TGCGCCAGTGGAAGCGGGAGGGCCCCCACGAGCTCCTACAATGAG. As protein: CASGSGRAPTSSYNE. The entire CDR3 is CASGSGRAPTSSYNEQFF.

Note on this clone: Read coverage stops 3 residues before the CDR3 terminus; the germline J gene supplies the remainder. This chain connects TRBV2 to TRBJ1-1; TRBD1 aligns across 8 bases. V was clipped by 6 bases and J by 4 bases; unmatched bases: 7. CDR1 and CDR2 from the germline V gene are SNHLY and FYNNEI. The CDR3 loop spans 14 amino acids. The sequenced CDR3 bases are TGTGCCAGCAGATTCGACAGGGGTTTCACTGAA. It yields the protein CASRFDRGFTE. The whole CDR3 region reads CASRFDRGFTEAFF.

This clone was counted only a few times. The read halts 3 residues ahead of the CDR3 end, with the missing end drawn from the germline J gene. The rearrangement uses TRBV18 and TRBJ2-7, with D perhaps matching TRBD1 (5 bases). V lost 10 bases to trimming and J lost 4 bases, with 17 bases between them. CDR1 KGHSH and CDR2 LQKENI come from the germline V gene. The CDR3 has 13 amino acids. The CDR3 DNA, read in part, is TGTGCCATCTCGCCAAATGGGGCATACGAG. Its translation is CAISPNGAYE. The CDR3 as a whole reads CAISPNGAYEQYF.

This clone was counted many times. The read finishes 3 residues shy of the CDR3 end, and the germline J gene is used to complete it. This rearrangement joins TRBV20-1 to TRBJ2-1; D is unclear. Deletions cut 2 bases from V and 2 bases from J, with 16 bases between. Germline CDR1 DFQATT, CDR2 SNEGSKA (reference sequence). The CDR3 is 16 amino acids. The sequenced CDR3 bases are TGCAGTGCTAGACCGATTACCAATAAGGCCTACAATGAG. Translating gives CSARPITNKAYNE. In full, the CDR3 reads CSARPITNKAYNEQFF.

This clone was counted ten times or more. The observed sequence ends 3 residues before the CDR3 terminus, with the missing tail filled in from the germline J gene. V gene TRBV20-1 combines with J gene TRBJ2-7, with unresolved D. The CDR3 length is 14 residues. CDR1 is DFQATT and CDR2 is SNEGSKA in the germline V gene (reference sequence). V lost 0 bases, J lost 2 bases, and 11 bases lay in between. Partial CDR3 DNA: TGCAGTGCTAGAGATCCCGCCAGAACCTACGAG. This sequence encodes CSARDPARTYE. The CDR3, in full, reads CSARDPARTYEQYF.

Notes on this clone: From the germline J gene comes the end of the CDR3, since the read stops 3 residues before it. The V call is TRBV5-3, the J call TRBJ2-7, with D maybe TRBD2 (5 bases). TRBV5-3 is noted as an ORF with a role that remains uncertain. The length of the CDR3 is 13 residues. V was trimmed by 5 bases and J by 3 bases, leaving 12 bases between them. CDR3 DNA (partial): TGTGCCAGAAGACCAGACTACCACTACGAG. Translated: CARRPDYHYE. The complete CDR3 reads CARRPDYHYEQYF.

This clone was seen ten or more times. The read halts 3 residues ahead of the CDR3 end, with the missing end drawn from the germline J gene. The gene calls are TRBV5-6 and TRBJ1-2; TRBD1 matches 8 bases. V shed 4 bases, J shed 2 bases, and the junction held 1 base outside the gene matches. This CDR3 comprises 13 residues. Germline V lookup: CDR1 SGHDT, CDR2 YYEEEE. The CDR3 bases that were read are TGTGCCAGCAGCCGGGACAGGAACTATGGC. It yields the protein CASSRDRNYG. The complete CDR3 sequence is CASSRDRNYGYTF. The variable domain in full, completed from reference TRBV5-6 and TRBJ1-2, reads DAGVTQSPTHLIKTRGQQVTLRCSPKSGHDTVSWYQQALGQGPQFIFQYYEEEERQRGNFPDRFSGHQFPNYSSELNVNALLLGDSALYLCASSRDRNYGYTFGSGTRLTVV.

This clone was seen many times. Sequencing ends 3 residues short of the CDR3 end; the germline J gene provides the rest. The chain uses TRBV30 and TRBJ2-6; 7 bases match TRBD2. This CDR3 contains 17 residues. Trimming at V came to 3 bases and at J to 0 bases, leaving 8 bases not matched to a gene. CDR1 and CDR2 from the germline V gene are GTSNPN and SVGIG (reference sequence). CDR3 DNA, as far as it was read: TGTGCCTGGAGCCTGGCCGGGGGGTACTCTGGGGCCAACGTC. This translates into CAWSLAGGYSGANV. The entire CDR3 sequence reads CAWSLAGGYSGANVLTF.